This passage covers 9 T cell receptor beta chains from one sample sequenced in a study of PD-L1 blockade in urothelial cancer. The table came from immunoSEQ multiplex PCR; TCRdb's copy has only in-frame clones and leaves some out. The profile shows about 79,000 clones, about 90% of them singletons. Time point described: pretreatment peripheral blood. The source was PBMCs, collected around atezolizumab (anti-PD-L1) treatment. These TCRs come from a man between 60 and 75 years old with urothelial cancer.

This sequence joins TRBV10-1 and TRBJ1-6; the D is unclear. Trimming shortened V by 7 bases and J by 7 bases, and 17 bases separated the two germline ends. Germline CDR1 and CDR2: WNHNN and SYGVQD (reference sequence). CDR3 length: 15 residues. Here the CDR3 reads CASTYGGGLNSPLHF. As DNA, the CDR3 is TGCGCCAGCACCTACGGTGGCGGTCTAAATTCACCCCTCCACTTT.

V is TRBV10-3 and J is TRBJ2-4, with 8 positions matching TRBD1. This CDR3 is built from 14 residues. The V gene's germline CDR1 is ENHRY and CDR2 SYGVKD. Losses at the gene ends were 5 bases for V and 12 bases for J; bases not matched to a gene: 12. CDR3 region: CAISRTGHEGGQYF. In DNA, the CDR3 is TGTGCCATCAGTCGGACAGGGCACGAAGGGGGTCAGTACTTC.

The chain is built from TRBV9 and TRBJ1-1; 12 nucleotides align to TRBD1. V lost 4 bases and J lost 4; bases outside the gene matches: 5. Per the germline V gene, CDR1 is SGDLS and CDR2 is YYNGEE. CDR3 length equals 15 residues. CDR3 residues: CASSPGTGGITEAFF. In nucleotides, the CDR3 is TGTGCCAGCAGCCCCGGGACAGGGGGCATCACTGAAGCTTTCTTT. Full variable domain (remainder filled in from reference TRBV9 and TRBJ1-1): DSGVTQTPKHLITATGQRVTLRCSPRSGDLSVYWYQQSLDQGLQFLIQYYNGEERAKGNILERFSAQQFPDLHSELNLSSLELGDSALYFCASSPGTGGITEAFFGQGTRLTVV.

This sequence joins TRBV7-9 and TRBJ2-5, with D maybe TRBD1 (6 bases). Germline values: CDR1 SEHNR, CDR2 FQNEAQ (reference sequence). This CDR3 contains 14 residues. Between the trimmed V and J ends, which lost 1 base and 7 bases, there was a span of 13 bases. The DNA of the CDR3 is TGTGCCAGCAGCTTAGAGACAGGCCGGGGGACCCAGTACTTC. Translated: CASSLETGRGTQYF.

The DNA for the CDR3 is TGTGCCAGTAGTACCCGACAGGGGATGCGCCCTGAAGCTTTCTTT. Translating it yields CASSTRQGMRPEAFF. V and J are TRBV19 and TRBJ1-1, with 8 bases fitting TRBD1. Germline lookup yields CDR1 LNHDA and CDR2 SQIVND (reference sequence). Trimming took 4 bases from V and 6 from J; bases not matched to a gene: 10. The CDR3 is 15 residues long.

The chain recombines TRBV7-2 with TRBJ1-3; the D gene is possibly TRBD1 (6 bases). V lost 7 bases to trimming and J lost 0 bases, with 10 bases between them. Germline lookup yields CDR1 SGHTA and CDR2 FQGNSA. CDR3 length equals 14 residues. The CDR3 DNA sequence: TGTGCCAGCAAGGGGGGGGCCTCTGGAAACACCATATATTTT. Its protein product is CASKGGASGNTIYF.

This clone was found a few times. This rearrangement joins TRBV5-1 to TRBJ2-1; TRBD1 is a possible D gene (6 bases). The CDR3 is 16 amino acids. The germline V gene has CDR1 SGHRS and CDR2 YFSETQ. V lost 7 bases to trimming and J lost 5 bases, with 22 bases between them. The CDR3 DNA is TGCGCCAGCTTCCCAGGGGTCGACATCCCCCACAATGAGCAGTTCTTC. This gives the protein CASFPGVDIPHNEQFF.

V and J are TRBV6-5 and TRBJ2-2, with D perhaps matching TRBD1 (6 bases). Per germline, CDR1 MNHEY and CDR2 SVGAGI. This CDR3 contains 14 residues. The V gene lost 6 bases and the J gene lost 7 bases, with 15 bases spanning the gap. The CDR3 is CASSSYTGIGELFF. The CDR3 nucleotides are TGTGCCAGCAGCTCCTATACAGGGATCGGGGAGCTGTTTTTT.

This clone was seen a few times. V usage is TRBV5-8 and J usage is TRBJ2-5; TRBD1 matches 8 bases. The CDR3 spans 16 residues. Germline assignment: CDR1 SGHTS and CDR2 YDEGEE. V shed 0 bases, J shed 3 bases, and the junction held 7 bases outside the gene matches. CDR3 sequence reads: CASSLALGQGEETQYF. The CDR3 region has the DNA TGTGCCAGCAGCTTGGCGTTAGGACAGGGCGAAGAGACCCAGTACTTC.